The clone carrying this TCR beta chain was recorded at least ten times. Antigen: not known. A primer matching the constant region was used to make TCR beta cDNA from 450 to 550 ng of total RNA. Library construction for TCR beta comprised three nested multiplex PCR rounds performed with slightly modified ARM-PCR. Amplification in the first two PCR rounds was performed using TRBV1-TRBV30 forward primers and a C-beta reverse primer for around 11 cycles each. MiXCR, applied by TCRdb to the multiplex PCR reads, yields one record per CDR3 protein. Of roughly 49,000 distinct CDR3 sequences in the sample, 55% to 75% were seen once. This sample stems from a study of tumor-infiltrating lymphocytes in primary liver carcinoma. Trimming left V 4 bases short and J 4 bases short, with 8 bases between. CDR3 length: 13 amino acids. Germline CDR1 MNHNY, CDR2 SVGAGI (reference sequence). General study results and limits: The overlap of tumor-adjacent and tumor-blood pairs was smaller than that of tumor region pairs. Only about 8-25% of top clones were detected in each of the five tumor regions.

The study co-extracted DNA and RNA from around 18-30 mg of unsorted bulk tissue. The TCR was taken from a man aged 40-55 years with primary liver carcinoma and hepatitis B virus infection. The chain is built from TRBV6-6 and TRBJ1-5, with no clear D. Sequenced: liver tumor tissue from sampling region 5. Subset here: tumor region T5, tumor centre. CDR3 amino acids: CASSSSKNQPQHF. CDR3 nucleotide sequence: TGTGCCAGCAGTTCCAGTAAAAATCAGCCCCAGCATTTT.